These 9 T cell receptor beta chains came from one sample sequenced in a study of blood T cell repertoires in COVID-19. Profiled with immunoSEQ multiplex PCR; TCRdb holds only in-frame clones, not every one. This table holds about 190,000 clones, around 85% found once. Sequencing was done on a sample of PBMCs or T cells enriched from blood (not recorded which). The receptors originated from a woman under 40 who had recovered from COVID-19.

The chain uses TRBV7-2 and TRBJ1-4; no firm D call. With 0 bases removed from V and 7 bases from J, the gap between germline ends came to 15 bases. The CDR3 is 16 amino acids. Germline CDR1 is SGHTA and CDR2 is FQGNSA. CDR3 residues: CASSLARERVREKLFF. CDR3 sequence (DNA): TGTGCCAGCAGCTTAGCGAGGGAAAGGGTTCGTGAAAAACTGTTTTTT.

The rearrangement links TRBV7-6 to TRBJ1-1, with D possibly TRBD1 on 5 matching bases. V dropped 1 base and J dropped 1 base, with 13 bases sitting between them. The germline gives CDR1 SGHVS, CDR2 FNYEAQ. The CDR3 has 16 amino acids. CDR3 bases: TGTGCCAGCAGCTTAGTGGGGGGGACGAGGAACACTGAAGCTTTCTTT. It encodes CASSLVGGTRNTEAFF.

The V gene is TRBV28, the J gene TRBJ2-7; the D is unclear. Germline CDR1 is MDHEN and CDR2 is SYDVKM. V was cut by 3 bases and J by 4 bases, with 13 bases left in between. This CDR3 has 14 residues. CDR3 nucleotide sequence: TGTGCCAGCAGTTTTTCCGGGTTTAAGTACGAGCAGTACGTC. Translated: CASSFSGFKYEQYV.

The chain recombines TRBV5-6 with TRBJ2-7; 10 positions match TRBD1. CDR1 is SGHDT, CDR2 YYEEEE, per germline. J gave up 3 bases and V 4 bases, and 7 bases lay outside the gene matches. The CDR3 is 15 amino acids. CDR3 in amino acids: CASSHGTGAYYEQYV. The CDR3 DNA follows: TGTGCCAGCAGCCACGGGACAGGGGCGTACTACGAGCAGTACGTC.

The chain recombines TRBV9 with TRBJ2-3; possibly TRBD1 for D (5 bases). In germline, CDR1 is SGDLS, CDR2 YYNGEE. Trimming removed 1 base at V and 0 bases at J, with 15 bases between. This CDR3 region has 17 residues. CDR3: CASSVRGAGASTDTQYF. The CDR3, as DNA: TGTGCCAGCAGCGTAAGAGGTGCTGGGGCCAGCACAGATACGCAGTATTTT.

In DNA form, the CDR3 reads TGCGCCAGCAGCTTGGACGCAGGGTTCTCTGGAAACACCATATATTTT. This sequence encodes CASSLDAGFSGNTIYF. The rearrangement joins TRBV5-1 to TRBJ1-3; D is perhaps TRBD1 (5 bases). This CDR3 contains 16 residues. V was shortened by 0 bases and J by 0 bases, with 10 bases between the two germline ends. Per germline, CDR1 SGHRS and CDR2 YFSETQ.

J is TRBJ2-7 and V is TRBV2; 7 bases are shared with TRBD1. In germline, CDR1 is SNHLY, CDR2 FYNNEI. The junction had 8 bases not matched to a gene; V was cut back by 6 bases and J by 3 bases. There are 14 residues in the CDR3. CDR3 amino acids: CASRPRDSDYEQYV. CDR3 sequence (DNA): TGTGCCAGCAGGCCCCGGGACAGTGACTACGAGCAGTACGTC.

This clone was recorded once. Written as DNA, the CDR3 is TGTGCCAGCAGGGTGTCGCGCGGGGGGGTCTACAATGAGCAGTTCTTC. Amino acid sequence: CASRVSRGGVYNEQFF. The chain uses TRBV7-6 and TRBJ2-1; 9 positions agree with TRBD2. The germline gives CDR1 SGHVS, CDR2 FNYEAQ. V trimming: 6 bases; J trimming: 3 bases; junction bases outside the gene matches: 9. There are 16 residues in the CDR3.

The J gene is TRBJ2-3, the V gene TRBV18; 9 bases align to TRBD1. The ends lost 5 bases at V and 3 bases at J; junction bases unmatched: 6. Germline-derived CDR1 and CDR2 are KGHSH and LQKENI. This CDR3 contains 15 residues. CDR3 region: CASSAGQGRTDTQYF. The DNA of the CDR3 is TGTGCCAGCTCAGCAGGACAGGGGAGGACAGATACGCAGTATTTT.